What follows are 16 T cell receptor beta chains derived from one specimen sequenced in a study of CD8 T cells in Susac syndrome. Reverse transcription of roughly 0.45 to 1 ug RNA used random hexamers. TCRdb recomputed calls from the immunoSEQ multiplex PCR reads with MiXCR, one row per CDR3 protein. The table has roughly 100,000 distinct CDR3 sequences, around 94% seen once. Sample: CD8+ T cells from PBMCs. Receptors were obtained from a human donor with Susac syndrome.

V is TRBV20-1 and J is TRBJ2-7; D gene ambiguous. The CDR3 sequence is 15 residues long. Trimming removed 0 bases from V and 3 bases from J, with 15 bases in between. Looked up from germline, CDR1 is DFQATT and CDR2 is SNEGSKA (reference sequence). CDR3 DNA: TGCAGTGCTAGAGATCTGAGTAGTGGAGACTACGAGCAGTACTTC. Translation gives CSARDLSSGDYEQYF.

DNA for the CDR3: TGTGCCAGCAGTCTTACTAGCGGGGGGTATTCCTACGAGCAGTACTTC. This sequence encodes CASSLTSGGYSYEQYF. The chain combines TRBV6-1 with TRBJ2-7; 12 bases line up with TRBD2. The CDR3 consists of 16 residues. Germline V gene lookup returns CDR1 MNHNS and CDR2 SASEGT. V shed 5 bases, J shed 1 base, and the junction held 6 bases outside the gene matches.

This chain links TRBV12-3 or TRBV12-4 with TRBJ2-3; D possibly uses TRBD1 or TRBD2 (5 bases each). V dropped 5 bases and J dropped 7 bases, with 10 bases sitting between them. The CDR3 has 12 residues. The CDR3 region has the DNA TGTGCCAGCAGTCCCTCGGGACATACGCAGTATTTT. This gives the protein CASSPSGHTQYF.

This sequence joins TRBV2 and TRBJ2-3; 7 bases agree with TRBD2. CDR3 size: 14 residues. Looked up from germline, CDR1 is SNHLY and CDR2 is FYNNEI. Trimming took 2 bases from V and 1 from J; bases not matched to a gene: 0. CDR3 protein: CASSELAGTDTQYF. CDR3 coding DNA: TGTGCCAGCAGTGAACTAGCGGGCACAGATACGCAGTATTTT.

The rearrangement joins TRBV7-9 to TRBJ2-1, with unresolved D. V was pared by 1 base and J by 5 bases, with 6 bases between. The CDR3 extends over 13 amino acids. CDR1 is SEHNR and CDR2 is FQNEAQ in the germline V gene (reference sequence). The CDR3: CASSLVRDNEQFF. In DNA, the CDR3 is TGTGCCAGCAGCTTAGTTAGAGACAATGAGCAGTTCTTC. The full variable domain, its missing parts supplied by reference TRBV7-9 and TRBJ2-1, is DTGVSQNPRHKITKRGQNVTFRCDPISEHNRLYWYRQTLGQGPEFLTYFQNEAQLEKSRLLSDRFSAERPKGSFSTLEIQRTEQGDSAMYLCASSLVRDNEQFFGPGTRLTVL.

The chain has TRBV9 and TRBJ2-3; TRBD2 matches 8 bases. Germline V CDR1 and CDR2: SGDLS, YYNGEE. The trim removed 0 bases at V and 6 bases at J, leaving 9 bases unmatched. This CDR3 has 16 amino acids. CDR3 sequence reads: CASSVEGFGGGDTQYF. In DNA, the CDR3 is TGTGCCAGCAGCGTAGAAGGTTTCGGCGGGGGGGATACGCAGTATTTT.

The chain is built from TRBV4-2 and TRBJ2-3, with a possible D match to TRBD1 (6 bases). Germline V gives CDR1 LGHNA, CDR2 YNFKEQ. The CDR3 is 13 amino acids. V lost 1 base, J lost 5 bases, and 7 bases lay in between. CDR3 DNA sequence: TGTGCCAGCAGCCAAGTCAGGGGAGATACGCAGTATTTT. It encodes CASSQVRGDTQYF.

This clonotype appeared a single time. The rearrangement joins TRBV6-5 to TRBJ2-1, with 8 nucleotides matching TRBD1. CDR1 and CDR2 from the germline V gene are MNHEY and SVGAGI. Trimming took 0 bases from V and 1 from J; bases not matched to a gene: 8. The CDR3 totals 18 residues. Written as DNA, the CDR3 is TGTGCCAGCAGTTACTCGGGCGGGACAGGCCCATCCTACAATGAGCAGTTCTTC. Translation: CASSYSGGTGPSYNEQFF.

The V call is TRBV15, the J call TRBJ1-5; D may be TRBD1 (5 bases). The CDR3 totals 17 residues. Trimming took off 0 bases at V and 4 bases at J, with 16 bases between the two ends. CDR1 is LNHNV, CDR2 YYDKDF, per germline (reference sequence). The DNA for the CDR3 is TGTGCCACCAGCAGAGATGCGGTGGGGGGTTCAAATCAGCCCCAGCATTTT. It is translated as CATSRDAVGGSNQPQHF.

Remarks on this clonotype: One end of the junction is discordant with germline, which a read error may explain. This chain uses TRBV7-2 with TRBJ2-5; weak D call: TRBD1 (7 bases). CDR3 length: 12 residues. Germline loops: CDR1 SGHTA, CDR2 FQGNSA. CDR3 sequence reads: CASIVKGGQTHF. In nucleotides, the CDR3 is TGTGCCAGCATCGTCAAGGGGGGACAGACCCACTTC.

This rearrangement joins TRBV3-1 to TRBJ2-3; D is possibly TRBD2 (5 bases). In germline, CDR1 is LGHDT, CDR2 YNNKEL (reference sequence). Trimming took off 1 base at V and 4 bases at J, with 9 bases between the two ends. This CDR3 comprises 14 residues. In DNA form, the CDR3 reads TGTGCCAGCAGCCAAGTGGCTAGCCCAGATACGCAGTATTTT. Residues: CASSQVASPDTQYF.

The gene calls are TRBV5-1 and TRBJ2-7; TRBD1 matches 7 bases. The CDR3 is made up of 14 amino acids. Germline values: CDR1 SGHRS, CDR2 YFSETQ. The trim removed 0 bases at V and 4 bases at J, leaving 4 bases unmatched. CDR3 residues: CASSLAPGQYEQYF. In DNA form, the CDR3 reads TGCGCCAGCAGCTTGGCCCCGGGACAGTACGAGCAGTACTTC.

The CDR3 sequence: CASSLDVVRGLEGDGYTF. The CDR3 bases are TGTGCCAGCAGCTTAGACGTTGTTCGCGGCCTTGAGGGTGATGGCTACACCTTC. The rearrangement links TRBV7-6 to TRBJ1-2, with D hard to call. The V gene lost 1 base and the J gene lost 6 bases, with 24 bases spanning the gap. Looked up from germline, CDR1 is SGHVS and CDR2 is FNYEAQ. This CDR3 is 18 amino acids long.

V usage is TRBV12-3 or TRBV12-4 and J usage is TRBJ1-1; no definite D call. The V and J ends lost 3 bases and 3 bases respectively, with 14 bases between them. CDR3 length: 15 residues. In nucleotides, the CDR3 is TGTGCCAGCAGTTTGTTCGGACTCTCGGACACTGAAGCTTTCTTT. Its translation is CASSLFGLSDTEAFF.

The table lists this clonotype with a few counts. The chain recombines TRBV7-9 with TRBJ1-1; 8 bases are shared with TRBD1. The V gene end was trimmed by 3 bases and the J gene end by 6 bases; junction bases not matched to a gene: 0. This CDR3 spans 12 amino acids. Germline V gene data show CDR1 as SEHNR and CDR2 as FQNEAQ (reference sequence). CDR3 DNA: TGTGCCAGCAGCTTGGACAGGGCTGAAGCTTTCTTT. It translates to CASSLDRAEAFF.

The genes are TRBV20-1 and TRBJ2-1, with 12 bases matching TRBD2. The CDR3 sequence is 15 residues long. V shed 6 bases and J 3 bases; nucleotides not matched to a gene: 6. The V gene's germline CDR1 is DFQATT and CDR2 SNEGSKA (reference sequence). The CDR3 DNA reads TGCAGTGCCCTCCTAGCGGGGGGGCTCTACAATGAGCAGTTCTTC. This translates into CSALLAGGLYNEQFF.